The 26 T cell receptor beta chains listed next were all sequenced from one sample in a study of blood T cell repertoires in COVID-19. The assay was immunoSEQ multiplex PCR, and TCRdb's table has in-frame clones only and misses some. The sample records about 110,000 clones, approximately 87% being singletons. The specimen was peripheral blood. The receptors stem from a woman aged 45-60 years with acute or convalescent COVID-19.

This chain links TRBV5-1 with TRBJ1-6, with 7 nucleotides matching TRBD1. The CDR3 sequence is 18 residues long. V shed 3 bases, J shed 0 bases, and the junction held 9 bases outside the gene matches. The V gene's germline CDR1 is SGHRS and CDR2 YFSETQ. The CDR3 is CASSWGQPGGSYNSPLHF. CDR3 in DNA: TGCGCCAGCAGCTGGGGACAGCCTGGGGGCTCCTATAATTCACCCCTCCACTTT.

The genes are TRBV5-1 and TRBJ1-1; 7 bases map to TRBD1. After removal of 4 bases from V and 0 bases from J, the junction contained 3 bases not matched to a gene. Germline V lookup: CDR1 SGHRS, CDR2 YFSETQ. The CDR3 has 14 residues. CDR3 nucleotide sequence: TGCGCCAGCAGCCTGACAGGGATGAACACTGAAGCTTTCTTT. Protein product: CASSLTGMNTEAFF. The entire variable domain, with the rest obtained from reference TRBV5-1 and TRBJ1-1, is as follows: KAGVTQTPRYLIKTRGQQVTLSCSPISGHRSVSWYQQTPGQGLQFLFEYFSETQRNKGNFPGRFSGRQFSNSRSEMNVSTLELGDSALYLCASSLTGMNTEAFFGQGTRLTVV.

In the case of this clone: Additional DNA sequences in this sample encode the identical CDR3. The genes are TRBV2 and TRBJ1-1, with a possible D match to TRBD1 (5 bases). The CDR3 is made up of 13 amino acids. V lost 2 bases to trimming and J lost 2 bases, with 6 bases between them. Germline V gene lookup returns CDR1 SNHLY and CDR2 FYNNEI. The CDR3 here is CASSEQGNTEAFF. CDR3 coding DNA: TGTGCCAGCAGTGAACAGGGCAACACTGAAGCTTTCTTT. Full variable domain (remainder filled in from reference TRBV2 and TRBJ1-1): EPEVTQTPSHQVTQMGQEVILRCVPISNHLYFYWYRQILGQKVEFLVSFYNNEISEKSEIFDDQFSVERPDGSNFTLKIRSTKLEDSAMYFCASSEQGNTEAFFGQGTRLTVV.

The genes are TRBV6-5 and TRBJ1-3; D gene unclear. Germline V gene sequence: CDR1 MNHEY, CDR2 SVGAGI. The CDR3 is made up of 14 amino acids. V was cut by 6 bases and J by 0 bases, with 9 bases left in between. CDR3 nucleotides: TGTGCCAGCAGCCCCGTGGCCTCTGGAAACACCATATATTTT. Translation gives CASSPVASGNTIYF.

For the CDR3, the DNA is TGTGCCAGCAGGCGTCAAAACACTGAAGCTTTCTTT. It translates to CASRRQNTEAFF. The chain combines TRBV2 with TRBJ1-1; D remains ambiguous. Germline lookup yields CDR1 SNHLY and CDR2 FYNNEI. The CDR3 totals 12 residues. Trimming stripped 6 bases from V and 2 bases from J, with 7 bases between. Full variable domain (missing parts from reference TRBV2 and TRBJ1-1): EPEVTQTPSHQVTQMGQEVILRCVPISNHLYFYWYRQILGQKVEFLVSFYNNEISEKSEIFDDQFSVERPDGSNFTLKIRSTKLEDSAMYFCASRRQNTEAFFGQGTRLTVV.

The rearrangement uses TRBV5-4 and TRBJ1-2; TRBD1 matches 8 bases. The CDR3 consists of 15 residues. V gave up 4 bases and J gave up 5 bases; unmatched junction bases: 10. Germline values: CDR1 SGHNT, CDR2 YYREEE (reference sequence). The CDR3 region has the DNA TGTGCCAGCAGCCCCACGTCCGACAGGGGATATGGCTACACCTTC. Translating gives CASSPTSDRGYGYTF.

This clone was detected only a few times. The V call is TRBV7-9, the J call TRBJ1-2, with TRBD1 matching over 7 bases. The CDR3 spans 16 residues. V shed 5 bases and J 3 bases; nucleotides not matched to a gene: 12. Per the germline V gene, CDR1 is SEHNR and CDR2 is FQNEAQ (reference sequence). The CDR3 reads CASSLDERGLDYGYTF. CDR3 in DNA: TGTGCCAGCAGCCTCGATGAAAGGGGGCTTGACTATGGCTACACCTTC.

CDR3 protein: CASSLGTGLNQPQHF. In DNA form, the CDR3 reads TGTGCCAGCAGCCTGGGGACAGGGCTTAATCAGCCCCAGCATTTT. V usage is TRBV7-6 and J usage is TRBJ1-5, with TRBD1 matching over 9 bases. This CDR3 is 15 amino acids long. The germline V gene has CDR1 SGHVS and CDR2 FNYEAQ. V trimming: 5 bases; J trimming: 4 bases; junction bases outside the gene matches: 6. The whole variable domain, remainder taken from reference TRBV7-6 and TRBJ1-5, is GAGVSQSPRYKVTKRGQDVALRCDPISGHVSLYWYRQALGQGPEFLTYFNYEAQQDKSGLPNDRFSAERPEGSISTLTIQRTEQRDSAMYRCASSLGTGLNQPQHFGDGTRLSIL.

V is TRBV11-2 and J is TRBJ2-1; D may be TRBD1 (6 bases). Germline CDR1 and CDR2: SGHAT and FQNNGV. Trimming cost V 5 bases and J 2 bases, with 13 bases left between them. This CDR3 spans 15 amino acids. The CDR3 reads CASSVRQDPYNEQFF. For the CDR3, the DNA is TGTGCCAGCAGCGTCCGACAGGATCCCTACAATGAGCAGTTCTTC. The variable domain in full, with the rest retrieved from reference TRBV11-2 and TRBJ2-1, is EAGVAQSPRYKIIEKRQSVAFWCNPISGHATLYWYQQILGQGPKLLIQFQNNGVVDDSQLPKDRFSAERLKGVDSTLKIQPAKLEDSAVYLCASSVRQDPYNEQFFGPGTRLTVL.

The J gene is TRBJ1-2, the V gene TRBV28; 9 bases align to TRBD1. The germline CDR1 and CDR2 sequences are MDHEN and SYDVKM. The CDR3 has 15 amino acids. After removal of 4 bases from V and 6 bases from J, the junction contained 9 bases not matched to a gene. The CDR3 coding sequence is TGTGCCAGCAGTTACCGACAGGGGGGGAAGAATGGCTACACCTTC. Translated: CASSYRQGGKNGYTF.

This clone appeared a few times. The chain employs TRBV24-1 and TRBJ2-2; TRBD1 aligns across 10 bases. The CDR3 is made up of 17 amino acids. CDR1 KGHDR and CDR2 SFDVKD come from the germline V gene. V lost 4 bases, J lost 3 bases, and 7 bases stayed unmatched. The DNA of the CDR3 is TGTGCCACCAGTGACACCCGGACAGGGGGTTACACCGGGGAGCTGTTTTTT. It specifies CATSDTRTGGYTGELFF.

This sequence joins TRBV5-6 and TRBJ1-4, with 10 bases aligning to TRBD1. V shed 4 bases, J shed 10 bases, and the junction held 22 bases outside the gene matches. The CDR3 has 19 amino acids. The germline CDR1 and CDR2 sequences are SGHDT and YYEEEE. This chain's CDR3 is CASSTRAGTGDLLKGKLFF. The CDR3 DNA reads as TGTGCCAGCAGCACTAGAGCCGGGACAGGGGACCTTTTAAAAGGAAAACTGTTTTTT.

The chain carries TRBV21-1 and TRBJ1-1; the table gives TRBD1 as D, unverified against the DNA. TRBV21-1 is assigned pseudogene status. The CDR3 totals 15 residues. CDR3 region: CASSKEIDSPTEAFF. DNA for the CDR3: TGTGCCAGCAGCAAGGAGATCGACAGCCCCACTGAAGCTTTCTTT.

The V and J genes are TRBV5-1 and TRBJ1-6; 9 bases are shared with TRBD1. Per the germline V gene, CDR1 is SGHRS and CDR2 is YFSETQ. The CDR3 is 16 residues long. Losses at the gene ends were 4 bases for V and 6 bases for J; bases not matched to a gene: 8. The CDR3 protein is CASSLGTGSGNSPLHF. The DNA of the CDR3 is TGCGCCAGCAGCCTAGGGACAGGGAGTGGTAATTCACCCCTCCACTTT.

The J gene is TRBJ1-4, the V gene TRBV28; D call uncertain. Germline assignment: CDR1 MDHEN and CDR2 SYDVKM. The CDR3 runs 12 residues. The V end was cut by 7 bases, the J end by 4 bases, with 7 bases between. The CDR3 here is CASNSLNEKLFF. CDR3 nucleotide sequence: TGTGCCAGCAACAGCCTTAATGAAAAACTGTTTTTT.

The V gene is TRBV6-4, the J gene TRBJ1-1, with TRBD1 matching 7 bases. Germline values: CDR1 MRHNA, CDR2 SNTAGT. This CDR3 region has 15 residues. V was pared by 2 bases and J by 10 bases, with 13 bases of the junction left unmatched. The CDR3, as DNA: TGTGCCAGCAGTGACCCCGACAGGGCAGGTTTGTTAGCTTTCTTT. Translation: CASSDPDRAGLLAFF.

The chain joins TRBV4-2 to TRBJ2-3, with 9 bases aligning to TRBD2. This CDR3 is built from 16 residues. Trimming cost V 0 bases and J 4 bases; bases outside gene matches: 5. CDR1 is LGHNA, CDR2 YNFKEQ, per germline. CDR3 sequence: CASSQERGGRSDTQYF. In DNA, the CDR3 is TGTGCCAGCAGCCAAGAGCGGGGGGGCCGCTCAGATACGCAGTATTTT.

The CDR3 sequence is CASSYGGYYGYTF. DNA of the CDR3: TGTGCCAGCAGTTACGGCGGGTACTATGGCTACACCTTC. The chain joins TRBV6-5 to TRBJ1-2; unclear D gene. CDR1 is MNHEY and CDR2 is SVGAGI in the germline V gene. Trimming removed 2 bases at V and 3 bases at J, with 7 bases between. The CDR3 is 13 amino acids.

The V gene is TRBV28, the J gene TRBJ1-2; D gene ambiguous. The CDR3 length is 14 residues. V lost 8 bases and J 2 bases, leaving 15 bases between the germline ends. Germline V gene lookup returns CDR1 MDHEN and CDR2 SYDVKM. CDR3 in amino acids: CASYEGGLNYGYTF. CDR3 sequence (DNA): TGTGCCAGCTACGAGGGTGGGCTAAACTATGGCTACACCTTC.

The DNA for the CDR3 is TGTGCCAGCAGCTACGGGTATGGGGCCAACGTCCTGACTTTC. The encoded protein is CASSYGYGANVLTF. The chain joins TRBV7-9 to TRBJ2-6; D is ambiguous. Germline-derived CDR1 and CDR2 are SEHNR and FQNEAQ (reference sequence). The CDR3 contains 14 residues. Trimming removed 4 bases from V and 3 bases from J, with 7 bases in between.

The chain couples TRBV19 to TRBJ2-1; 8 bases fit TRBD2. CDR1 and CDR2 (germline): LNHDA, SQIVND (reference sequence). V was pared by 10 bases and J by 6 bases, with 14 bases of the junction left unmatched. The CDR3 has 15 amino acids. CDR3: CATQKQRGLGNEQFF. The CDR3 DNA reads TGTGCCACCCAAAAACAGCGGGGGCTTGGCAATGAGCAGTTCTTC.

The V and J genes are TRBV30 and TRBJ2-7; possibly TRBD2 for D (6 bases). The CDR3 totals 14 residues. Germline V gene data show CDR1 as GTSNPN and CDR2 as SVGIG (reference sequence). V lost 0 bases and J 2 bases, leaving 11 bases between the germline ends. CDR3 residues: CAWSVRGGAYEQYF. In nucleotides, the CDR3 is TGTGCCTGGAGTGTGAGAGGCGGGGCCTACGAGCAGTACTTC.

The gene calls are TRBV6-5 and TRBJ2-2; 8 nucleotides line up with TRBD1. The germline CDR1 and CDR2 sequences are MNHEY and SVGAGI. With 5 bases clipped from V and 4 bases from J, the junction kept 3 bases outside the gene matches. There are 14 residues in the CDR3. In DNA form, the CDR3 reads TGTGCCAGCAGTATGGACAGGGTCACCGGGGAGCTGTTTTTT. The encoded protein is CASSMDRVTGELFF.

The table lists this clone with a few counts. CDR3 sequence reads: CSVRSGQLNSPLHF. The CDR3 region has the DNA TGCAGCGTGAGGTCGGGACAGCTAAATTCACCCCTCCACTTT. This sequence joins TRBV29-1 and TRBJ1-6, with 7 bases lining up with TRBD1. The CDR3 contains 14 residues. V lost 6 bases to trimming and J lost 7 bases; unmatched junction nucleotides: 9. The germline V gene encodes CDR1 SQVTM and CDR2 ANQGSEA.

This clone showed up just a few times. This chain's CDR3 is CASSPQGSTDTQYF. In DNA form, the CDR3 reads TGTGCCAGCTCACCCCAGGGTAGCACAGATACGCAGTATTTT. This sequence joins TRBV18 and TRBJ2-3; tentatively, D is TRBD1 (5 bases). Trimming took off 3 bases at V and 0 bases at J, with 7 bases between the two ends. From germline, CDR1 is KGHSH and CDR2 LQKENI. This CDR3 is built from 14 residues.

The chain carries TRBV6-6 and TRBJ1-3; D remains unclear. Germline CDR1 MNHNY, CDR2 SVGAGI (reference sequence). V lost 2 bases and J lost 0, with 5 bases in between. The CDR3 length is 14 residues. CDR3: CASSYLSSGNTIYF. CDR3 in DNA: TGTGCCAGCAGTTACCTGAGCTCTGGAAACACCATATATTTT.